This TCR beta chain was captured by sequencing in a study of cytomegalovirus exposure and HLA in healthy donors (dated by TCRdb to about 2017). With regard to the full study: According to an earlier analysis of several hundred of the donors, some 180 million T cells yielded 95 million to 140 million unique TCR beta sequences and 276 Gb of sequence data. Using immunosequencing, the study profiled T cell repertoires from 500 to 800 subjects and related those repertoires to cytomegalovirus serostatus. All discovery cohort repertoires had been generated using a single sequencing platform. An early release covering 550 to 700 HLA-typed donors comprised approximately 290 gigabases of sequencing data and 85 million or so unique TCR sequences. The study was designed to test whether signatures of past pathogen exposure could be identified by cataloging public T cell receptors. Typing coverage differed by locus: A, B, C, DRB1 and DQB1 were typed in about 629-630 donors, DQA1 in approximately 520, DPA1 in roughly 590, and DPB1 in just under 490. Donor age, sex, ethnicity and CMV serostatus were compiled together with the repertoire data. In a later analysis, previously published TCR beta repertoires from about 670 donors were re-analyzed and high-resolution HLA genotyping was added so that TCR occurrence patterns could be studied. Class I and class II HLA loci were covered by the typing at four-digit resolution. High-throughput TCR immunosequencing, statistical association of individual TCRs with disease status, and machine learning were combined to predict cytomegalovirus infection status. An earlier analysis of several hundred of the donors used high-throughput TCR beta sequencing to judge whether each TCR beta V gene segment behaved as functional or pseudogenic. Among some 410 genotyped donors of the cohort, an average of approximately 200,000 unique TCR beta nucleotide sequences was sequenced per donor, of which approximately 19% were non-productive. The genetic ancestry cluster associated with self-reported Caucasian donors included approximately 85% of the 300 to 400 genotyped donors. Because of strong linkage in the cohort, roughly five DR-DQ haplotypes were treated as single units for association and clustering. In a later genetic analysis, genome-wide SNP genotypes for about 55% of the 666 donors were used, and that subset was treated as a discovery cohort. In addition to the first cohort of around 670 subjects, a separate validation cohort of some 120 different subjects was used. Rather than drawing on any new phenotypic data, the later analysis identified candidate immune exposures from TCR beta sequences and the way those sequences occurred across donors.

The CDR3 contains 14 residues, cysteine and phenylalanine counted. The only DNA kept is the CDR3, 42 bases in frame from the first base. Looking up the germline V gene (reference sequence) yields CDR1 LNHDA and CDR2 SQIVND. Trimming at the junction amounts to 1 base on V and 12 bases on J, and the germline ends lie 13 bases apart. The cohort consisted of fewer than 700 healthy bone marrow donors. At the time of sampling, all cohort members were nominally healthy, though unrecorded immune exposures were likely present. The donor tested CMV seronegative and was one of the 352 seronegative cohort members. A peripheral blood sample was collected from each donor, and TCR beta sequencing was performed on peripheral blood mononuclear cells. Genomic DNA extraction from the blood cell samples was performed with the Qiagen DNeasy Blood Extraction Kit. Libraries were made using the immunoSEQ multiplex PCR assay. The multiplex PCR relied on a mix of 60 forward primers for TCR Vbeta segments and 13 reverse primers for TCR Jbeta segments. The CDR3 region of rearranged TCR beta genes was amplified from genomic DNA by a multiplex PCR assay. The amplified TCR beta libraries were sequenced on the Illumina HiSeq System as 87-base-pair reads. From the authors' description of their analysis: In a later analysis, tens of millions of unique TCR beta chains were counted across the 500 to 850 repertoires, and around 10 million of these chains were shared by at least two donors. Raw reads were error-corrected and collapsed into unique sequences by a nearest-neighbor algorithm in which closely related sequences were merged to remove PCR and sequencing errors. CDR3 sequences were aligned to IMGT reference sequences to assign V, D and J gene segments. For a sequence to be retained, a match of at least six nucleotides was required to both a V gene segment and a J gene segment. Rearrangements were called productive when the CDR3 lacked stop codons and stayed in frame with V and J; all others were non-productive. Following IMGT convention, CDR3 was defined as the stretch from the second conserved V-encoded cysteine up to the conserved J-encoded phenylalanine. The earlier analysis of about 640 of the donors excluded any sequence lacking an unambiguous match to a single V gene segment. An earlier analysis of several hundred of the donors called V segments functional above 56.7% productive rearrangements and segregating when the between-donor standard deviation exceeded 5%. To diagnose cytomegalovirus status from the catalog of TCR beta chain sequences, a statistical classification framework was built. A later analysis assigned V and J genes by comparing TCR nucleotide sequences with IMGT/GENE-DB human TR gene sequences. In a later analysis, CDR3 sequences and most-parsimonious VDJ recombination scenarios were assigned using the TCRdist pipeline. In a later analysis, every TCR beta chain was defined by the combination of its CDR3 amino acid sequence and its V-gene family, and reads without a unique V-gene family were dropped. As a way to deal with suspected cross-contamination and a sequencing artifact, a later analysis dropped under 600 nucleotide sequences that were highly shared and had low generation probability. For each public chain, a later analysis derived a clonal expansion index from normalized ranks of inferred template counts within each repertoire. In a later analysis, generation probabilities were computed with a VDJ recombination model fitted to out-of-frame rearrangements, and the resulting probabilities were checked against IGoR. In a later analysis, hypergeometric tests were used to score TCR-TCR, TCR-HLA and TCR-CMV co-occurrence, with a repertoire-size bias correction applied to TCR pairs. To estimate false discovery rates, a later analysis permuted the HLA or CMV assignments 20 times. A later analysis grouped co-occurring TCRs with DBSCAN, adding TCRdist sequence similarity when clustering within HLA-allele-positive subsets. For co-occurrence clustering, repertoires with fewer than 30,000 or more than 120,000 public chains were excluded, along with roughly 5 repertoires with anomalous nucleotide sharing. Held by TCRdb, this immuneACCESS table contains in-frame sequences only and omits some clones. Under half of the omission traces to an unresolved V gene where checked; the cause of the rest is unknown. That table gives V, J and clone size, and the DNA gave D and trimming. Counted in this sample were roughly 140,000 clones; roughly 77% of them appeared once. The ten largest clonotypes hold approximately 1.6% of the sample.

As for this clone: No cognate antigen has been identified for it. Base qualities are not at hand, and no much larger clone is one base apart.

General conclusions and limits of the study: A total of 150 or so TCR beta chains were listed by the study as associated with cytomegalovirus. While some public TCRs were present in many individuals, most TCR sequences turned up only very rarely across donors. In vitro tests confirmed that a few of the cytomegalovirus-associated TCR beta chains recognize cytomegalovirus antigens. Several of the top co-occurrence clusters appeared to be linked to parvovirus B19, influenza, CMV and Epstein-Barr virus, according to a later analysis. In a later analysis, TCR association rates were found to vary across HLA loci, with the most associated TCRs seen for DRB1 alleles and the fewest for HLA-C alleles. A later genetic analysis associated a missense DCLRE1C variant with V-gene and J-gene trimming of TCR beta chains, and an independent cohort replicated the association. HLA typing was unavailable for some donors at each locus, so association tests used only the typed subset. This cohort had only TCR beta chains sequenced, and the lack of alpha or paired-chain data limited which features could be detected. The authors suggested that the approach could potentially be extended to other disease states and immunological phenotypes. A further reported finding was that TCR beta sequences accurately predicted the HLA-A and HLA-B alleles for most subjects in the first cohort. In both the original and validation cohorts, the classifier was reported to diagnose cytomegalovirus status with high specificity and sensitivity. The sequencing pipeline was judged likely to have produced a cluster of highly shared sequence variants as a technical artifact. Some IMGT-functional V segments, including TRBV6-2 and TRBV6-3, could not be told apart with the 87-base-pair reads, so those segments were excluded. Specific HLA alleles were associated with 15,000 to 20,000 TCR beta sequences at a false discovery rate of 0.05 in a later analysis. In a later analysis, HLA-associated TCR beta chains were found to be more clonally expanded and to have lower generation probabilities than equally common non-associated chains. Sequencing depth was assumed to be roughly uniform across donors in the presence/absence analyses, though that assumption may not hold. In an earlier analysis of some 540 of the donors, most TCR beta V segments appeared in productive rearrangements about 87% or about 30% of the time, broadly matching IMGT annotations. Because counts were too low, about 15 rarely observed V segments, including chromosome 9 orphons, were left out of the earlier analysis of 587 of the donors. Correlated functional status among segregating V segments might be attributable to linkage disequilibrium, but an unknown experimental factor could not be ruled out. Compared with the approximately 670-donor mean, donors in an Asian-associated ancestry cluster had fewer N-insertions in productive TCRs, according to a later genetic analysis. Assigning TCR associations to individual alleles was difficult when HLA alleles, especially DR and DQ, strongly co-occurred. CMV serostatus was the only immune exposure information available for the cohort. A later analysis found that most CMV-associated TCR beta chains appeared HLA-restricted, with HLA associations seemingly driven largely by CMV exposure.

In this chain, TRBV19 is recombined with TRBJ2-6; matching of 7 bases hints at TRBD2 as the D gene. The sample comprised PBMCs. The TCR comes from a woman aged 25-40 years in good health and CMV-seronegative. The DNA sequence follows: TGTGCCAGTAGTATAGGTGGGGGGGGCGGCGTCCTGACTTTC. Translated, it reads CASSIGGGGGVLTF.